Listed below are T cell receptor beta chains from one sample, sequenced in a study of identical twins. MiXCR, run by TCRdb on the 5' RACE reads, gives a single entry per CDR3 protein. This sample has 1.5 million to 2 million distinct CDR3 sequences; less than 35% occur once, and the top ten carry approximately 0.29%. The sample taken for sequencing was cord blood. These receptors were obtained from a newborn girl in good health. The CDR3 runs from the conserved cysteine through the conserved F or W. A D gene is named only where the DNA matches it firmly. Size tells how often a clone was seen (once, few, many) or the class of an expanded clone, and some rows leave it out.

j_call v_call clone_size d_call cdr3_aa cdr3_nt
TRBJ1-2 TRBV5-1 few TRBD1 CASSIGTGHNYGYTF TGCGCCAGCAGCATAGGGACAGGGCACAACTATGGCTACACCTTC
TRBJ2-3 TRBV29-1 - TRBD2 CSATRPGLALAGTQYF TGCAGCGCGACAAGGCCGGGACTAGCGTTGGCAGGTACGCAGTATTTT
TRBJ2-4 TRBV12-3/TRBV12-4 - TRBD2 CATCGVAGGAKNIQYF TGTGCCACCTGCGGGGTAGCGGGAGGAGCCAAAAACATTCAGTACTTC
TRBJ2-2 TRBV10-2 few TRBD2 CASSDWAGVVPGELFF TGCGCCAGCAGTGATTGGGCGGGAGTGGTCCCCGGGGAGCTGTTTTTT
TRBJ1-5 TRBV12-3/TRBV12-4 - - CASSLLGWDQPQHF TGTGCCAGCAGTTTATTGGGATGGGATCAGCCCCAGCATTTT
TRBJ2-3 TRBV12-3/TRBV12-4 many - CASSPGPRDTQYF TGTGCCAGCAGTCCAGGACCAAGAGATACGCAGTATTTT
TRBJ2-3 TRBV7-2 many TRBD1 CASSLRQGLTDTQYF TGTGCCAGCAGCTTACGACAGGGCCTCACAGATACGCAGTATTTT
TRBJ2-5 TRBV4-1 few - CASRQAQEETQYF TGCGCAAGCAGACAAGCACAGGAGGAGACCCAGTACTTC
TRBJ1-5 TRBV4-1 - - CASSQGRTHSNQPQHF TGCGCCAGCAGCCAAGGCAGGACACATAGCAATCAGCCCCAGCATTTT
TRBJ2-1 TRBV20-1 - - CSAGLSGTYNEQFF TGCAGTGCTGGGCTCAGCGGAACCTACAATGAGCAGTTCTTC
TRBJ2-1 TRBV4-2 few - CASSLRDSNYEQFF TGTGCCAGCAGCCTCCGGGACTCTAACTATGAGCAGTTCTTC
TRBJ2-7 TRBV3-1 - - CASSPYPGVTYEQYF TGTGCCAGCAGCCCATATCCAGGGGTTACCTACGAGCAGTACTTC
TRBJ2-3 TRBV3-1 once TRBD2 CASSHWTSGVSDTQYF TGTGCCAGCAGCCATTGGACTAGCGGGGTTTCAGATACGCAGTATTTT
TRBJ1-4 TRBV9 - TRBD1 CASSRPQGELFF TGTGCCAGCAGCCGACCACAGGGGGAACTGTTTTTT
TRBJ2-5 TRBV18 few - CASSPFITAQETQYF TGTGCCAGCTCACCATTTATCACAGCCCAAGAGACCCAGTACTTC
TRBJ2-3 TRBV6-5 few TRBD2 CASSFLAAGTDTQYF TGTGCCAGCAGTTTCCTAGCGGCGGGCACAGATACGCAGTATTTT
TRBJ1-1 TRBV6-2/TRBV6-3 - - CASSYSRRANTEAFF TGTGCCAGCAGTTACTCCCGAAGAGCGAACACTGAAGCTTTCTTT
TRBJ2-1 TRBV11-2 few TRBD2 CASSPRDLSGKQFF TGTGCCAGCAGCCCCAGGGATCTTAGCGGGAAGCAGTTCTTC
TRBJ1-4 TRBV7-2 few - CASSLWTATNEKLFF TGCGCCAGCAGCTTGTGGACAGCAACTAATGAAAAACTGTTTTTT
TRBJ2-3 TRBV4-2 few TRBD2 CASSHASGTSGREDTQYF TGTGCCAGCAGCCACGCCTCCGGGACTAGCGGGAGGGAGGATACGCAGTATTTT
TRBJ1-1 TRBV4-1 - TRBD1 CASSRATGPTEAFF TGCGCCAGCAGCCGAGCGACAGGGCCTACTGAAGCTTTCTTT
TRBJ2-1 TRBV9 few - CASGMGGISYNEQFF TGTGCCAGCGGAATGGGGGGCATCTCCTACAATGAGCAGTTCTTC
TRBJ2-7 TRBV7-8 many - CASSLEGVSYEQYF TGTGCCAGCAGCTTAGAGGGAGTTTCCTACGAGCAGTACTTC
TRBJ1-1 TRBV20-1 - - CSASHPTGHMHTEAFF TGCAGTGCTAGTCACCCTACGGGACACATGCACACTGAAGCTTTCTTT
TRBJ2-1 TRBV5-1 - TRBD2 CASSLDFSGNYNEQFF TGCGCCAGCAGCTTGGACTTTAGCGGGAACTACAATGAGCAGTTCTTC
TRBJ1-1 TRBV29-1 - - CSVERTGNTEAFF TGCAGCGTTGAAAGGACGGGGAACACTGAAGCTTTCTTT
TRBJ1-1 TRBV11-2 - - CASSLEATLNTEAFF TGTGCCAGCAGCTTAGAGGCTACCCTGAACACTGAAGCTTTCTTT
TRBJ2-7 TRBV4-2 few TRBD2 CASSQGLGTSGRGNEQYF TGTGCCAGCAGCCAAGGGTTGGGGACTAGCGGGAGAGGTAACGAGCAGTACTTC
TRBJ2-2 TRBV20-1 - - CSASPTGTGELFF TGCAGTGCTAGTCCGACAGGTACCGGGGAGCTGTTTTTT
TRBJ1-4 TRBV3-1 - TRBD1 CASSQRDRREKLFF TGTGCCAGCAGCCAAAGGGACAGACGGGAAAAACTGTTTTTT
TRBJ2-1 TRBV24-1 many TRBD2 CATSDKAGEFMNEQFF TGTGCCACCAGTGACAAAGCGGGAGAGTTTATGAATGAGCAGTTCTTC
TRBJ1-1 TRBV7-9 few TRBD1 CASSLTRQGPEAFF TGTGCCAGCAGCCTAACGCGACAGGGCCCTGAAGCTTTCTTT
TRBJ2-5 TRBV29-1 few TRBD2 CSVRGTSVQETQYF TGCAGCGTTAGGGGGACTAGCGTCCAAGAGACCCAGTACTTC
TRBJ2-1 TRBV7-2 many - CASSLDRNSYNEQFF TGTGCCAGCAGCTTAGACAGAAACTCCTACAATGAGCAGTTCTTC
TRBJ1-1 TRBV10-1 few - CASSESTRQAVNTEAFF TGCGCCAGCAGTGAGTCGACTAGACAGGCGGTGAACACTGAAGCTTTCTTT
TRBJ2-3 TRBV6-4 few - CASSEGIQPDTQYF TGTGCCAGCAGTGAGGGGATCCAGCCAGATACGCAGTATTTT
TRBJ2-1 TRBV20-1 - - CSAGVEGRYNEQFF TGCAGTGCTGGGGTGGAGGGACGCTACAATGAGCAGTTCTTC
TRBJ2-1 TRBV7-9 - TRBD2 CASSPYTGLGFNEQFF TGTGCCAGCAGCCCCTATACGGGACTAGGCTTTAATGAGCAGTTCTTC
TRBJ1-2 TRBV3-1 - - CASSRKQGKDGYTF TGTGCCAGCAGCCGCAAGCAGGGCAAAGATGGCTACACCTTC
TRBJ2-1 TRBV9 - - CVSSSRYNEQFF TGTGTCAGCAGCTCCCGCTACAATGAGCAGTTCTTC
TRBJ1-5 TRBV27 once - CASSARIGNQPQHF TGTGCCAGCAGTGCGAGGATAGGCAATCAGCCCCAGCATTTT
TRBJ2-7 TRBV10-1 few - CARPRGREFPYEQYF TGCGCCCGACCTAGAGGCAGGGAGTTTCCCTACGAGCAGTACTTC
TRBJ2-7 TRBV20-1 - - CSASQPFYEQYF TGCAGTGCTTCCCAGCCCTTCTACGAGCAGTACTTC
TRBJ2-5 TRBV7-2 - - CASSHRQGGQTQYF TGTGCCAGCAGCCATCGACAGGGAGGTCAGACCCAGTACTTC
TRBJ2-4 TRBV28 - - CASSFYREGLKNIQYF TGTGCCAGCAGTTTTTATCGAGAGGGGTTAAAAAACATTCAGTACTTC
TRBJ2-7 TRBV20-1 few TRBD2 CSAREGSGISYEQYF TGCAGTGCTAGAGAGGGTAGCGGGATTTCCTACGAGCAGTACTTC
TRBJ2-1 TRBV12-3/TRBV12-4 few - CASSFYRATLFF TGTGCCAGCAGTTTCTACCGGGCCACACTGTTCTTC